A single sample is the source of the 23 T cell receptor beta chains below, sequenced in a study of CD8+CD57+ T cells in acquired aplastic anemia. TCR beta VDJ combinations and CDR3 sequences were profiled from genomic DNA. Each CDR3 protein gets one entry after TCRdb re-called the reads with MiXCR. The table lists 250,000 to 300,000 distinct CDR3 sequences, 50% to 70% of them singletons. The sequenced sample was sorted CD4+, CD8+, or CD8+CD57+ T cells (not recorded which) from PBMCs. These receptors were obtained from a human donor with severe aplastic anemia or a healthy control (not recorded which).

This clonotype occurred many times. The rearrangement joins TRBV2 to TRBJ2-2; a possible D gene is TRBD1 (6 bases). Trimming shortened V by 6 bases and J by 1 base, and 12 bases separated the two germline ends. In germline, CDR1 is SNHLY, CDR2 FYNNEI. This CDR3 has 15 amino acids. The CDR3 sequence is CASRGNRVNTGELFF. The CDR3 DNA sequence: TGTGCCAGCAGAGGGAACAGGGTGAACACCGGGGAGCTGTTTTTT.

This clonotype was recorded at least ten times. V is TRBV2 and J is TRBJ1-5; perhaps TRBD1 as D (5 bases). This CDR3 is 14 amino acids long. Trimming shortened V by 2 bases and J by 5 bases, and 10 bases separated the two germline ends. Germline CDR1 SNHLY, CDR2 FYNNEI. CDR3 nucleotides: TGTGCCAGCAGTGAATCGCTCAGGGATCAGCCCCAGCATTTT. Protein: CASSESLRDQPQHF.

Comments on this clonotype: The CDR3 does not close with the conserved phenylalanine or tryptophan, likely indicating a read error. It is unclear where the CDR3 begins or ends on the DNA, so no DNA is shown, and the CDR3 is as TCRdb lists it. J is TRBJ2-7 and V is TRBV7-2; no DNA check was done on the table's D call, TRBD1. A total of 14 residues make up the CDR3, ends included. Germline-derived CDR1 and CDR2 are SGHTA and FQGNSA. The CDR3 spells CASSRDGSSYERYS.

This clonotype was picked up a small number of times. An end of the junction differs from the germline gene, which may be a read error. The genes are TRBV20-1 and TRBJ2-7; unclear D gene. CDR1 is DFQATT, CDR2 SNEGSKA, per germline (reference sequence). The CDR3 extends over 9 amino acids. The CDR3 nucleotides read TGCAGTGCCCAGGACGGATGGGGCTTC. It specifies CSAQDGWGF.

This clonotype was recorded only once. CDR3 nucleotides: TGCAGTGCTAGGGGGGACAGGGAGTACGAGCAGTACTTC. Amino acid sequence: CSARGDREYEQYF. The chain links TRBV20-1 to TRBJ2-7; 9 nucleotides match TRBD1. V was clipped by 3 bases and J by 4 bases; unmatched bases: 4. CDR1 and CDR2 (germline): DFQATT, SNEGSKA (reference sequence). The length of the CDR3 is 13 residues.

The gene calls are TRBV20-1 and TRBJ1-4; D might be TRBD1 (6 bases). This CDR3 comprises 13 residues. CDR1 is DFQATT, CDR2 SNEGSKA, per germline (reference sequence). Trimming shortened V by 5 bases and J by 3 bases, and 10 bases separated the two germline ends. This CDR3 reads CSAADSPNEKLFF. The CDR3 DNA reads TGCAGTGCTGCGGACAGTCCTAATGAAAAACTGTTTTTT.

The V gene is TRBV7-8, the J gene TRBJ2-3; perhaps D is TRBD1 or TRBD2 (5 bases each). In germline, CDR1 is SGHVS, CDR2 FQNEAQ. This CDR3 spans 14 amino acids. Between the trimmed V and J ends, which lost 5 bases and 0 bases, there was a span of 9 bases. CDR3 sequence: CASSRGASTDTQYF. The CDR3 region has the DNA TGTGCCAGCAGCAGAGGGGCCAGCACAGATACGCAGTATTTT. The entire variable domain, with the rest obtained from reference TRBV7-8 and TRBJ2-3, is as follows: GAGVSQSPRYKVAKRGQDVALRCDPISGHVSLFWYQQALGQGPEFLTYFQNEAQLDKSGLPSDRFFAERPEGSVSTLKIQRTQQEDSAVYLCASSRGASTDTQYFGPGTRLTVL.

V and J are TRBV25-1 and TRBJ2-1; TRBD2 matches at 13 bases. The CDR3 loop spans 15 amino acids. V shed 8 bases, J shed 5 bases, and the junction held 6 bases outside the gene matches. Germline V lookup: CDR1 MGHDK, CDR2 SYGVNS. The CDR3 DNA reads TGTGCCAGCGGTACTAGCGGGAGGGAAAACAATGAGCAGTTCTTC. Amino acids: CASGTSGRENNEQFF. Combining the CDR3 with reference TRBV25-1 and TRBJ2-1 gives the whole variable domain EADIYQTPRYLVIGTGKKITLECSQTMGHDKMYWYQQDPGMELHLIHYSYGVNSTEKGDLSSESTVSRIRTEHFPLTLESARPSHTSQYLCASGTSGRENNEQFFGPGTRLTVL.

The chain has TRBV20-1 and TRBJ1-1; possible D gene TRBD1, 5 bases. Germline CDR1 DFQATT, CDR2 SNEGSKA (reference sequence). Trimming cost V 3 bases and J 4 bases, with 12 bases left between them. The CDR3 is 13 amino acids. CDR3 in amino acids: CSAREGALTEAFF. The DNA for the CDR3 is TGCAGTGCTAGGGAAGGGGCGCTCACTGAAGCTTTCTTT.

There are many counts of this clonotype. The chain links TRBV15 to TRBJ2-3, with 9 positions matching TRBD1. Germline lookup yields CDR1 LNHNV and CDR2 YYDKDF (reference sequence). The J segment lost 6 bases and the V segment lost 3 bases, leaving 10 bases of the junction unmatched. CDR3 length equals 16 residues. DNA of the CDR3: TGTGCCACCAGCAGTAACTTCGGGACAGGGACGGATACGCAGTATTTT. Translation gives CATSSNFGTGTDTQYF.

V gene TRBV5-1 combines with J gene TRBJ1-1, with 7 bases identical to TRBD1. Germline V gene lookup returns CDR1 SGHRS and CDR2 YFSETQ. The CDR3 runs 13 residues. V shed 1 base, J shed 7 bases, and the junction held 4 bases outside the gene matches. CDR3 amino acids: CASSLTGESEAFF. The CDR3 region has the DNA TGCGCCAGCAGCTTGACAGGGGAAAGTGAAGCTTTCTTT.

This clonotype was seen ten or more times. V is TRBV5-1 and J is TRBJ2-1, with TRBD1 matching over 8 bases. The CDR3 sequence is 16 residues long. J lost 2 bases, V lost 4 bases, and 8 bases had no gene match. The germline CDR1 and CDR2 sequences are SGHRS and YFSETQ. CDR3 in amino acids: CASSPLMTGAYNEQFF. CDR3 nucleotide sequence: TGCGCCAGCAGCCCCTTAATGACAGGGGCCTACAATGAGCAGTTCTTC.

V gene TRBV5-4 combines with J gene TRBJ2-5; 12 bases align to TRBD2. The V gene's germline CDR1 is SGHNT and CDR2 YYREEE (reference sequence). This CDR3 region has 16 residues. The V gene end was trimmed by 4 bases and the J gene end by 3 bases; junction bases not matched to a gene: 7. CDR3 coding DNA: TGTGCCAGCAGCCATGGCGGACTAGCGGGGAAAGAGACCCAGTACTTC. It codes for CASSHGGLAGKETQYF.

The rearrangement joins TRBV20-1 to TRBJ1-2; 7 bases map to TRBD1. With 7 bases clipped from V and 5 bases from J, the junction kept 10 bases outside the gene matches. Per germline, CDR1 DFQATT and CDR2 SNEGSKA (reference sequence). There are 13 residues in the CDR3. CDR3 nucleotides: TGCAGTGTGGGGGACAGAACCCTTTATGGCTACACCTTC. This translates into CSVGDRTLYGYTF.

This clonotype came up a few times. The CDR3 region is CSVGGDSQNTIYF. CDR3 DNA: TGCAGCGTTGGAGGGGACAGTCAAAACACCATATATTTT. The chain combines TRBV29-1 with TRBJ1-3; the match to TRBD1 covers 7 bases. The CDR3 has 13 residues. CDR1 is SQVTM, CDR2 ANQGSEA, per germline. V shed 4 bases and J 6 bases; nucleotides not matched to a gene: 6.

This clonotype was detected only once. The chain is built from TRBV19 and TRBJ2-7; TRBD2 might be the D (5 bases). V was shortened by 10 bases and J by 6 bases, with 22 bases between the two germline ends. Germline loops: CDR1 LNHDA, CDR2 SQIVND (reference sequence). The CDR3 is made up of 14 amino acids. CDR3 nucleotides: TGTGCCACCTCCCGGAGGCGGACCGACCCCGAGCAGTACTTC. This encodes CATSRRRTDPEQYF. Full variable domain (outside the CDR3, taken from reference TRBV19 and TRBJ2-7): DGGITQSPKYLFRKEGQNVTLSCEQNLNHDAMYWYRQDPGQGLRLIYYSQIVNDFQKGDIAEGYSVSREKKESFPLTVTSAQKNPTAFYLCATSRRRTDPEQYFGPGTRLTVT.

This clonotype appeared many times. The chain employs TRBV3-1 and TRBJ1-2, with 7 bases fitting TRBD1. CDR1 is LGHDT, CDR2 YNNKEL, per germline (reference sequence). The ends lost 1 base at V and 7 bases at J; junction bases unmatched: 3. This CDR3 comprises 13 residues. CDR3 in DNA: TGTGCCAGCAGCCAAGTCAGGGGGTTTGGCTACACCTTC. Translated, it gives CASSQVRGFGYTF.

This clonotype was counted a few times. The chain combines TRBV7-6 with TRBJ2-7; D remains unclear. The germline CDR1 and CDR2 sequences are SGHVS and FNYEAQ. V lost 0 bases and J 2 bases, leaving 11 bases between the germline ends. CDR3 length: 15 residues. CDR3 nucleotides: TGTGCCAGCAGCTTAGCGAGAGGTCCGACCTACGAGCAGTACTTC. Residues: CASSLARGPTYEQYF. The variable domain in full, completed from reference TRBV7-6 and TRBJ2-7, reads GAGVSQSPRYKVTKRGQDVALRCDPISGHVSLYWYRQALGQGPEFLTYFNYEAQQDKSGLPNDRFSAERPEGSISTLTIQRTEQRDSAMYRCASSLARGPTYEQYFGPGTRLTVT.

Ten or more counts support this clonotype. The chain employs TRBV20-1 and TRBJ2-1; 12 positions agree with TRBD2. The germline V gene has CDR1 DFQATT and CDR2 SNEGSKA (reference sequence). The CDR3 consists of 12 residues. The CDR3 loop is CSLAGGHNEQFF. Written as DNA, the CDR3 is TGCAGCCTAGCGGGGGGGCACAATGAGCAGTTCTTC.

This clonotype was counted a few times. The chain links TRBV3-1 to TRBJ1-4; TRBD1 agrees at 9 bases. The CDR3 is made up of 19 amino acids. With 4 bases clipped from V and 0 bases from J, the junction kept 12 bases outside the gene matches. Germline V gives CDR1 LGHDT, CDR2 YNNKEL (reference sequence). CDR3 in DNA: TGTGCCAGCAGCCCCGGGGGGGACAGGGCTACTTCAACTAATGAAAAACTGTTTTTT. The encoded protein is CASSPGGDRATSTNEKLFF.

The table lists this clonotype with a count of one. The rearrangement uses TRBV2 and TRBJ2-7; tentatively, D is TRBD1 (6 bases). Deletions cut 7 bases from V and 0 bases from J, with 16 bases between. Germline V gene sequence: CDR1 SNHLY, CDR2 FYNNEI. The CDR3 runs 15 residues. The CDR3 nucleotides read TGTGCCAGCAACCGTGAGACAGGATACTCCTACGAGCAGTACTTC. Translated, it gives CASNRETGYSYEQYF.

CDR3 coding DNA: TGTGCCAGCAGCAAACCCGAACCGGGCTATGGCTACACCTTC. Its protein product is CASSKPEPGYGYTF. The chain uses TRBV7-2 and TRBJ1-2; D remains unclear. The CDR3 has 14 residues. The V end was cut by 5 bases, the J end by 4 bases, with 14 bases between. CDR1 and CDR2 from the germline V gene are SGHTA and FQGNSA.

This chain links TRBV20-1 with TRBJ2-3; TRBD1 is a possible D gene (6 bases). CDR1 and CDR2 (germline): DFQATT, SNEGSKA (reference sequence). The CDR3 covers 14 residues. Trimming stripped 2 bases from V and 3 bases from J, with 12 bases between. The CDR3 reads CSARLWQGTDTQYF. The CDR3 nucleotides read TGCAGTGCTAGACTTTGGCAGGGGACAGATACGCAGTATTTT.